A selection of T cell receptor beta chains follows, all from one sample in a study of blood T cell repertoires in COVID-19. The repertoire was sequenced with immunoSEQ multiplex PCR; TCRdb's copy has only in-frame clones and lacks some. This sample carries about 60,000 clones, roughly 84% of them seen once, and the ten largest clones take 3% to 4.5%. The sample comprised peripheral blood. Receptor source: a man aged 65-85 years with acute or convalescent COVID-19. CDR3s include the opening cysteine and the closing phenylalanine or tryptophan. The D gene is left open where the match is weak. Part of the rows lack a size; the others show once, few, many or a class for expanded clones.

D gene,clone size,V gene,J gene,CDR3 DNA,CDR3 protein
TRBD1,-,TRBV7-2,TRBJ1-1,TGTGCCAGCAGCCGGACCCGGGACAGGTTTCGGACTGAAGCTTTCTTT,CASSRTRDRFRTEAFF
-,once,TRBV19,TRBJ1-2,TGTGCCAGTAGTATGGGAGATAACGAGGGTTATGGCTACACCTTC,CASSMGDNEGYGYTF
TRBD1,-,TRBV19,TRBJ2-1,TGTGCCAGTAGAGACAGGGGTGGCCACAATGAGCAGTTCTTC,CASRDRGGHNEQFF
-,-,TRBV2,TRBJ1-5,TGTGCCAGCAGTGAAGTGCCCAGAGGCCAGCCCCAGCATTTT,CASSEVPRGQPQHF
-,-,TRBV19,TRBJ2-7,TGTGCCAGTAGTATAGGAACAATCTCCTACGAGCAGTACTTC,CASSIGTISYEQYF
TRBD2,-,TRBV27,TRBJ2-1,TGTGCCAGCAGTTTACCGGGACTAGCGGGGGGGCCTGGTGAGCAGTTCTTC,CASSLPGLAGGPGEQFF
-,-,TRBV7-3,TRBJ2-2,TGTGCCAGCAGCTTTGGCCGTAACACCGGGGAGCTGTTTTTT,CASSFGRNTGELFF
TRBD1,once,TRBV4-2,TRBJ1-1,TGTGCCAGCAGCAGGCAGGGGGGGAACACTGAAGCTTTCTTT,CASSRQGGNTEAFF
-,-,TRBV6-2/TRBV6-3,TRBJ2-1,TGTGCCAGCAGTAATAGCCGGAGCTCCTACAATGAGCAGTTCTTC,CASSNSRSSYNEQFF
-,-,TRBV18,TRBJ2-1,TGTGCCAGCTCACCAACCGGGCGGGGCACAAGCCACAATGAGCAGTTCTTC,CASSPTGRGTSHNEQFF
-,-,TRBV28,TRBJ1-5,TGTGCCAGCAGTTCGGTCGCCCAGCCCCAGCATTTT,CASSSVAQPQHF
-,-,TRBV9,TRBJ1-5,TGTGCCAGCAGCCTTCACCCGGGTCGCAATCAGCCCCAGCATTTT,CASSLHPGRNQPQHF
TRBD1,-,TRBV30,TRBJ2-7,TGTGCCTGGAGGAACCGGGACAGGGGGAACTACGAGCAGTACTTC,CAWRNRDRGNYEQYF
TRBD1,-,TRBV18,TRBJ1-2,TGTGCCAGCTCACCTCTTGACCGGACAGGGCATGGCTACACCTTC,CASSPLDRTGHGYTF
-,once,TRBV30,TRBJ2-3,TGTGCCTGGAGTGTTAGTAGGACTCACCCTAGCACAGATACGCAGTATTTT,CAWSVSRTHPSTDTQYF
TRBD1,-,TRBV10-3,TRBJ1-1,TGTGCCATCAAACGGGACAGGGACGTAAGGGGCACTGAAGCTTTCTTT,CAIKRDRDVRGTEAFF
TRBD1,-,TRBV10-3,TRBJ1-5,TGTGCCATCAGTGGGGCCAGGGGGCGAAATAGCAATCAGCCCCAGCATTTT,CAISGARGRNSNQPQHF
-,-,TRBV5-1,TRBJ1-2,TGCGCCAGCAGCTTGGTTGTACAGGGCAAAAATTCGGTTAACTATGGCTACACCTTC,CASSLVVQGKNSVNYGYTF
TRBD2,-,TRBV29-1,TRBJ2-5,TGCAGCGTTGAAGGGGTAGCGGGGGGAATTCAAGAGACCCAGTACTTC,CSVEGVAGGIQETQYF
-,-,TRBV5-1,TRBJ2-2,TGCGCCAGCAGCCCCAGGGGCTCAGGGACCACCGGGGAGCTGTTTTTT,CASSPRGSGTTGELFF
TRBD1,-,TRBV12-5,TRBJ1-5,TGTGCTAGTGGTTTGGGTGGCAGGGGGAAGAATCAGCCCCAGCATTTT,CASGLGGRGKNQPQHF
TRBD1,-,TRBV30,TRBJ2-1,TGTGCCTGGATACGGGGGGGGACAGGGGCGCAGTTCTTC,CAWIRGGTGAQFF
TRBD1,-,TRBV24-1,TRBJ1-1,TGTGCCACCAGTGACGGGACAGGGGTAGACACTGAAGCTTTCTTT,CATSDGTGVDTEAFF